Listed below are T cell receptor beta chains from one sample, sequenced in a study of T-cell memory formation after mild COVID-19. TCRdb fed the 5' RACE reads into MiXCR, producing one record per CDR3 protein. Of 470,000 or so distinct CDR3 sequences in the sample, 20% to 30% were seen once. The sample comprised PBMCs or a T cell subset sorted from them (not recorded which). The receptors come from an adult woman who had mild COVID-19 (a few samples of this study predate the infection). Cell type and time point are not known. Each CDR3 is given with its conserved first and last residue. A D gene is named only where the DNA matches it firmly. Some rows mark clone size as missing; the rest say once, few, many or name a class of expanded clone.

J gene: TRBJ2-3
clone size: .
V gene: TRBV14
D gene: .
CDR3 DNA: TGTGCCAGCAGCCAATGGGGCGGAAGCACAGATACGCAGTATTTT
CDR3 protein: CASSQWGGSTDTQYF

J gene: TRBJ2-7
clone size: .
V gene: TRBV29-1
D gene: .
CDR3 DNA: TGCAGCGTTGAATGGTCACGCGAGCAGTACTTC
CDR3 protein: CSVEWSREQYF

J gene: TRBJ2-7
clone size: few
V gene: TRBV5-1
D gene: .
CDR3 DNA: TGCGCCAGCAGCTTGGAGTTTTCCTACGAGCAGTACTTC
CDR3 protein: CASSLEFSYEQYF

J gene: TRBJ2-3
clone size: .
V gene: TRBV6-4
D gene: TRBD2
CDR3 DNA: TGTGCCAGCAGAGACACTAGCGGGGGGGCCACAGATACGCAGTATTTT
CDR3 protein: CASRDTSGGATDTQYF

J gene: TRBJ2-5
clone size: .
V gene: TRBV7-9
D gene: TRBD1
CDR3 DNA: TGTGCCAGCAGCCCCCGGACAGGGATCGAAAAGACCCAGTACTTC
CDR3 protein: CASSPRTGIEKTQYF

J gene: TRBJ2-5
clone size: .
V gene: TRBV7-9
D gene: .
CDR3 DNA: TGTGCCAGCAGCTATAAAGACCAGACCCAGTACTTC
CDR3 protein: CASSYKDQTQYF

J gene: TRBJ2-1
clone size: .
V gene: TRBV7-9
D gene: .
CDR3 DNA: TGTGCCAGCAGCCCTGGGGCTGCCGGAACCTACAATGAGCAGTTCTTC
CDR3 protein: CASSPGAAGTYNEQFF

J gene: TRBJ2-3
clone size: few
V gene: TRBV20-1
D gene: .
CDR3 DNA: TGCAGTGCTCAATCTAGGGGGGCTGAAGATACGCAGTATTTT
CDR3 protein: CSAQSRGAEDTQYF

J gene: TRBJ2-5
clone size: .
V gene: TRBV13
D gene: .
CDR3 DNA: TGTGCCAGCAGCGCTCGACAGCGAGTAGAGACCCAGTACTTC
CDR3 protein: CASSARQRVETQYF

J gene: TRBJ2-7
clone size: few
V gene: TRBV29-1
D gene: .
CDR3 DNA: TGCAGCGTTGAAGATGACAGTAGGAGGGGGGGTTACGAGCAGTACTTC
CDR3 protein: CSVEDDSRRGGYEQYF

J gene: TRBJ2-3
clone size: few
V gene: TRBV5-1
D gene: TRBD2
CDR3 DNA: TGCGCCAGCAGCCGGGGACTAGCGGGGAACACAGATACGCAGTATTTT
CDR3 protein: CASSRGLAGNTDTQYF

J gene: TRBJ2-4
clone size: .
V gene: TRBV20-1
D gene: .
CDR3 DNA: TGCAGTGCTATCCTTCAGGAGAGAATAGCCAAAAACATTCAGTACTTC
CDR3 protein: CSAILQERIAKNIQYF

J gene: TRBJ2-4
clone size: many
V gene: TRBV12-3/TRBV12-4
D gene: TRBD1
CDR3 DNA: TGTGCCAGCAGTTTCGCAGGGGGCTTAGCCAAAAACATTCAGTACTTC
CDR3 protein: CASSFAGGLAKNIQYF

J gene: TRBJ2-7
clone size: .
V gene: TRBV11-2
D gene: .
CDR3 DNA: TGTGCCAGCAGCTTAGATGGCTTCGGACGTCAAGGCTACGAGCAGTACTTC
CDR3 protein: CASSLDGFGRQGYEQYF

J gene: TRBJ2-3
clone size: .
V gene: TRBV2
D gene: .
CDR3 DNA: TGTGCCAGCACCCGAGGGGGGACAACAGTTAGCACAGATACGCAGTATTTT
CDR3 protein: CASTRGGTTVSTDTQYF

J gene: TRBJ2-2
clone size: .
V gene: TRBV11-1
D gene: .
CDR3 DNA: TGTGCCAGCAGCCCGGGCGACGGAGCAAACACCGGGGAGCTGTTTTTT
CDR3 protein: CASSPGDGANTGELFF

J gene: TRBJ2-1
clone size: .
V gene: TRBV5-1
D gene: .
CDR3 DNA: TGCGCCAGCAGTGGAGGGAGGCATGAGCAGTTCTTC
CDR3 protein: CASSGGRHEQFF

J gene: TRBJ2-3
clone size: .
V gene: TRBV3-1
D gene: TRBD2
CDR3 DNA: TGTGCCAGCAGCCAAGTCTCGACTAGCGGAAGCACAGATACGCAGTATTTT
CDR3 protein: CASSQVSTSGSTDTQYF

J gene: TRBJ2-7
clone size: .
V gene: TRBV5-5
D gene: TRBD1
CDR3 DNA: TGTGCCAGCAGGCGAGGACAGGGGGGATCCTACGAGCAGTACTTC
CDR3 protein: CASRRGQGGSYEQYF

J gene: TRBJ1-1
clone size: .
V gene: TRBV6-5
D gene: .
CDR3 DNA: TGTGCCAGCAGTCCGCCCCCGACAGAGAACACTGAAGCTTTCTTT
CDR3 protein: CASSPPPTENTEAFF

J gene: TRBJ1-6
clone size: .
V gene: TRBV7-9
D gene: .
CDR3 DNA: TGTGCCAGCAGCTTTTCTCCCACTGTGAAGAGCTCCTATAATTCACCCCTCCACTTT
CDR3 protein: CASSFSPTVKSSYNSPLHF

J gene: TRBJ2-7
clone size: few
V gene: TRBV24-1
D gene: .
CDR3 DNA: TGTGCCACCCAACCAGGGGATCGGTCCTACGAGCAGTACTTC
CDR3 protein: CATQPGDRSYEQYF

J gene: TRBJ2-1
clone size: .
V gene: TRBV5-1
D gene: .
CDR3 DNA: TGCGCCAGCAGAATTGGCTCCTACAATGAGCAGTTCTTC
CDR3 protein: CASRIGSYNEQFF

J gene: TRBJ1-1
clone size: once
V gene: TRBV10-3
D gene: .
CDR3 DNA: TGTGCCATCAGAGCCCCGATGGGGACTGAAGCTTTCTTT
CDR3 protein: CAIRAPMGTEAFF

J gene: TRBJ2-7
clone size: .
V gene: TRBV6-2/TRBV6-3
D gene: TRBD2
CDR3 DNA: TGTGCCAGCAGTACGCCGGGACTAGCGGCTTACGAGCAGTACTTC
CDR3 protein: CASSTPGLAAYEQYF

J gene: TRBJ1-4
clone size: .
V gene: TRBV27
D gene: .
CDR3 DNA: TGTGCCAGCAGCTCCTTCGGGTCTAATGAAAAACTGTTTTTT
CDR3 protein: CASSSFGSNEKLFF

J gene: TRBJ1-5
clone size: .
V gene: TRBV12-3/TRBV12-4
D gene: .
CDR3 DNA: TGTGCCAGCAGTTTAGTAGGGAAGGGCAATCAGCCCCAGCATTTT
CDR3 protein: CASSLVGKGNQPQHF

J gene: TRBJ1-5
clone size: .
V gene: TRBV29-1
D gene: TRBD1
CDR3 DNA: TGCAGCGTTAAAGGACAGGGAGGCAATCAGCCCCAGCATTTT
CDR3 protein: CSVKGQGGNQPQHF

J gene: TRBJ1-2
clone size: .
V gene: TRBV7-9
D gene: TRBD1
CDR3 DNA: TGTGCCAGCAGCACCGGGACAGGGTATGGCTACACCTTC
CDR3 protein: CASSTGTGYGYTF

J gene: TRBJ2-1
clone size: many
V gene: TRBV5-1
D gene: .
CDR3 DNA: TGCGCCAGCAGCTTGAATCCCCCCGGGAACAATGAGCAGTTCTTC
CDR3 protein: CASSLNPPGNNEQFF

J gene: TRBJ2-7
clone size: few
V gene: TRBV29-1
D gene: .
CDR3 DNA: TGCAGCGTTGAAGGGGTAGGGGGTGTGCAGTACTTC
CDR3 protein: CSVEGVGGVQYF

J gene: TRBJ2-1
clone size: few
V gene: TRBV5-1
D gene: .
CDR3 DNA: TGCGCCAGCAGCTTGGCCACGTACAATGAGCAGTTCTTC
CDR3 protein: CASSLATYNEQFF

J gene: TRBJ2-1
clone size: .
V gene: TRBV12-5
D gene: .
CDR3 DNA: TGTGCTAGTGGTGACGAGCCGAAACCCTACAATGAGCAGTTCTTC
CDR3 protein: CASGDEPKPYNEQFF